This T cell receptor (beta chain) was sequenced during a study of T cells in Graves' hyperthyroidism and ophthalmopathy. In germline, CDR1 is SEHNR, CDR2 FQNEAQ (reference sequence). Trimming removed 5 bases from V and 6 bases from J; junction bases left unmatched: 9. The CDR3 contains 15 residues. TCR beta CDR3 regions were amplified from RNA. HTBI primers drove first-round RT-PCR of the TCR CDR3. MiXCR, run by TCRdb on the multiplex PCR reads, gives a single entry per CDR3 protein. The sample has about 540,000 distinct CDR3 sequences; about 43% are singletons. The chain employs TRBV7-9 and TRBJ1-5; 8 bases are shared with TRBD1. This clonotype was sampled from a woman aged 18-29 years with Graves' hyperthyroidism. Sequenced material: peripheral blood or thyroid tissue (not recorded which). The CDR3 protein is CASSPGQGGVQPQHF. The CDR3 DNA is TGTGCCAGCAGCCCTGGACAGGGAGGTGTTCAGCCCCAGCATTTT.